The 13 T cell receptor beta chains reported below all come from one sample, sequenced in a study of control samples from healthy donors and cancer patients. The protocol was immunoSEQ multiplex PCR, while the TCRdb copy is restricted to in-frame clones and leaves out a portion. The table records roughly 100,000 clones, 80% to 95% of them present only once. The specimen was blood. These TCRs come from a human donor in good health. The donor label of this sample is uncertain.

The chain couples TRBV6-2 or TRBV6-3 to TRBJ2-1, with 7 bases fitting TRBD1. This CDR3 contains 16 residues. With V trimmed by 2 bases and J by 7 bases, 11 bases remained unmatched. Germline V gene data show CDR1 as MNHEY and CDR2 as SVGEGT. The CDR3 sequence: CASSYVTGKTSNEQFF. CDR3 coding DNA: TGTGCCAGCAGTTACGTGACAGGGAAAACCAGTAATGAGCAGTTCTTC.

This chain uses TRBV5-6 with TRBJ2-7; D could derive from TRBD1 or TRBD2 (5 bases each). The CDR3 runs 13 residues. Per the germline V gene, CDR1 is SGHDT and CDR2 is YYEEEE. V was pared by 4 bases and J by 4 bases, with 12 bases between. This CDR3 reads CASSRDRFYEQYF. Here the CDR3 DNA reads TGTGCCAGCAGCAGGGACCGTTTTTACGAGCAGTACTTC.

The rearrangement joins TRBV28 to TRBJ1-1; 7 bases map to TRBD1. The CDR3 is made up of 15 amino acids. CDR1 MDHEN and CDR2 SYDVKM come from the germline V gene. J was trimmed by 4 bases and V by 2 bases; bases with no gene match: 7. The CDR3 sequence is CASSLIRQGGTEAFF. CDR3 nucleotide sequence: TGTGCCAGCAGTTTAATTCGACAGGGTGGCACTGAAGCTTTCTTT.

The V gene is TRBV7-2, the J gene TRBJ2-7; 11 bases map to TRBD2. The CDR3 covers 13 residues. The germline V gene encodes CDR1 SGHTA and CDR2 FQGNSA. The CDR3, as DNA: TGTGCCAGCAGCCAGAATAGCGGGGGGGCATTAAGTGTC. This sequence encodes CASSQNSGGALSV.

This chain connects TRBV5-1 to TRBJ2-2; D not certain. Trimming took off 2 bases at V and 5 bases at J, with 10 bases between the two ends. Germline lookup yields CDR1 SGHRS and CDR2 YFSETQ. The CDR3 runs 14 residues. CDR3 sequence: CASSFPSETGELFF. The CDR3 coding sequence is TGCGCCAGCAGCTTCCCCTCCGAGACCGGGGAGCTGTTTTTT. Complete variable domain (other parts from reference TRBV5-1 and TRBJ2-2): KAGVTQTPRYLIKTRGQQVTLSCSPISGHRSVSWYQQTPGQGLQFLFEYFSETQRNKGNFPGRFSGRQFSNSRSEMNVSTLELGDSALYLCASSFPSETGELFFGEGSRLTVL.

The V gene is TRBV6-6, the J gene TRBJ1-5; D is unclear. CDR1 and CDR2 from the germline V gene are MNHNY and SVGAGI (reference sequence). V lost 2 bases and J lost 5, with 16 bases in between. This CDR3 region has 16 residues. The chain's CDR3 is CASSYTRVQTDQPQHF. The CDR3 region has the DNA TGTGCCAGCAGTTACACTCGAGTCCAGACGGATCAGCCCCAGCATTTT.

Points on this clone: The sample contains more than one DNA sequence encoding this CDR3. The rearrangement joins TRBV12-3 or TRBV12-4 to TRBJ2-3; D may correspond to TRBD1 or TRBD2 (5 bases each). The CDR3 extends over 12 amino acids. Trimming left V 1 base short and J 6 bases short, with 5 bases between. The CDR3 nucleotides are TGTGCCAGCAGTTTAGGGGGGGATACGCAGTATTTT. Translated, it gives CASSLGGDTQYF.

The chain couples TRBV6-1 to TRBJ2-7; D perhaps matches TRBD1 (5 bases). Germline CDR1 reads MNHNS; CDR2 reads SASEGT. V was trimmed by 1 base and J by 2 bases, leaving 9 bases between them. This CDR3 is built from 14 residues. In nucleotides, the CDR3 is TGTGCCAGCAGTGAAGGAACAGGAACCTACGAGCAGTACTTC. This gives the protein CASSEGTGTYEQYF.

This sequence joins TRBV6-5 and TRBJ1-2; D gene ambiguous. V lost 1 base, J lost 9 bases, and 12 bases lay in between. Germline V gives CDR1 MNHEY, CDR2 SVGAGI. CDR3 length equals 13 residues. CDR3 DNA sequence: TGTGCCAGCAGTTACTACGTAGGCTCTAGCTACACCTTC. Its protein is CASSYYVGSSYTF.

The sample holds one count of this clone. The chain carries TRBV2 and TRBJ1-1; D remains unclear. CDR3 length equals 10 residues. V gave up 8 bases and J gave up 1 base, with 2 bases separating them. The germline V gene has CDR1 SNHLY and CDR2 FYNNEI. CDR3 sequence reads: CASANTEAFF. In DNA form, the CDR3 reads TGTGCCAGCGCGAACACTGAAGCTTTCTTT.

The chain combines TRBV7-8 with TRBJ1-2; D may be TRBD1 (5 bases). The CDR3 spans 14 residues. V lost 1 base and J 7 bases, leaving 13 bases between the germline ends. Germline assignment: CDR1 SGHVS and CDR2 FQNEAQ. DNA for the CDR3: TGTGCCAGCAGCTTAGGGGAGTCAGGGTTTGGCTACACCTTC. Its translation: CASSLGESGFGYTF.

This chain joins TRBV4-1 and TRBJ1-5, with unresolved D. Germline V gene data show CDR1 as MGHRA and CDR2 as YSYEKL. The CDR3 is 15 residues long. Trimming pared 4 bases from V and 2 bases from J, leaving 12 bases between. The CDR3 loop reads CASSPEGIGNQPQHF. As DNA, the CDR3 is TGCGCCAGCAGCCCCGAAGGAATTGGCAATCAGCCCCAGCATTTT.

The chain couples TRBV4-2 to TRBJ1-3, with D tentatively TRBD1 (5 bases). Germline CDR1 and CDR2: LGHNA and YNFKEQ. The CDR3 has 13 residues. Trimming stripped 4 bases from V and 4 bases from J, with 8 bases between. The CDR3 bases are TGTGCCAGCAGCCGGGACGACGGAAACACCATATATTTT. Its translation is CASSRDDGNTIYF.